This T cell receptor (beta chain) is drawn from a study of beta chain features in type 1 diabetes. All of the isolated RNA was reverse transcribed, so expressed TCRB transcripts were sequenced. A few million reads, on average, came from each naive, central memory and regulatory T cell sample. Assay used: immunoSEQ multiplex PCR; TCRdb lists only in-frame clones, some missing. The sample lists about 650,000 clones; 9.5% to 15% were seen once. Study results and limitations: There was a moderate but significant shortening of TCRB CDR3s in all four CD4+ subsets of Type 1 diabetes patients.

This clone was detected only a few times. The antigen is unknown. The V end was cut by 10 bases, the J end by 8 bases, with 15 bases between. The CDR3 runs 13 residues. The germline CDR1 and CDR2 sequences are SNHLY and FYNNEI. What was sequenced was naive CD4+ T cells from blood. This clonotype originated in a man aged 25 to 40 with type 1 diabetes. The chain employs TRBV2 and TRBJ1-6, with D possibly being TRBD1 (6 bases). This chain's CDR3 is CAIRESGDSPLHF. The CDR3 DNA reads TGTGCCATAAGGGAGTCAGGGGATTCACCCCTCCACTTT.